This TCR beta chain originates from a study of blood T cell repertoires in COVID-19. Sequenced by immunoSEQ multiplex PCR; TCRdb stores in-frame clones only, minus some. This table holds 130,000 or so clones, roughly 80% found once. Germline CDR1 reads LGHDT; CDR2 reads YNNKEL (reference sequence). The J segment lost 4 bases and the V segment lost 4 bases, leaving 7 bases of the junction unmatched. CDR3 length equals 15 residues. This rearrangement joins TRBV3-1 (or the pseudogene TRBV3-2) to TRBJ1-3; 7 bases fit TRBD1. The specimen was peripheral blood. This clonotype was sampled from a woman at least 80 years old with acute or convalescent COVID-19. CDR3 nucleotides: TGTGCCAGCAGCCCCATAACAGGGGCGGGAAACACCATATATTTT. Translation gives CASSPITGAGNTIYF.